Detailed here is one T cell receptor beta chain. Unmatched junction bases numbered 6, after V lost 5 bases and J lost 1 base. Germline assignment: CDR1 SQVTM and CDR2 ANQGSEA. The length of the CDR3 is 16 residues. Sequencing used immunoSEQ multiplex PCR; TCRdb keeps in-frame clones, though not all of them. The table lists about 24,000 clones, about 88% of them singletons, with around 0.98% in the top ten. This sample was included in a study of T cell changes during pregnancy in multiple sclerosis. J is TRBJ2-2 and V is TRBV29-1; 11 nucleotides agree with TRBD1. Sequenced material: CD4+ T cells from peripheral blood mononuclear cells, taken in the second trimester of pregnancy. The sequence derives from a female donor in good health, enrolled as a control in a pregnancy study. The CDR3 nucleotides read TGCAGCGTTCGGGGACAGGGGGTAGGGAACACCGGGGAGCTGTTTTTT. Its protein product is CSVRGQGVGNTGELFF.